This paragraph covers one TCR beta chain sequence. What it binds is unknown. This sample is drawn from a study of Ad26.COV2.S vaccination and SARS-CoV-2 variants. About the study: A participant enrolled in the COV1001 Ad26.COV2.S trial arm provided the sample. The study's findings and limits: An underestimation of total T cell responses may have resulted from the TCR breadth and depth analyses.

Regarding treatment: roughly 18 received Ad26.COV2.S at low or high dose, single or two shots; about 5 received placebo; per-sample allocation not given. Samples came from day 63 after the first vaccine or placebo injection. An adult donor aged 18-55 years was enrolled in Boston. An Ad26 vector carrying the Wuhan-strain SARS-CoV-2 spike served as the vaccine. The assay was immunoSEQ multiplex PCR, and TCRdb's table has in-frame clones only and misses some. The sample has 330,000 or so clones, 85% to 90% seen once; the top ten hold 5% to 6.5%. Germline lookup yields CDR1 SNHLY and CDR2 FYNNEI. V was clipped by 4 bases and J by 1 base; unmatched bases: 12. The CDR3 extends over 19 amino acids.

V and J are TRBV2 and TRBJ2-1, with 11 bases matching TRBD2. The clonotype was recovered from a person between 18 and 60 years old who received the Ad26.COV2.S COVID-19 vaccine or a placebo. The sequencing here drew on peripheral blood, taken in a trial of Ad26.COV2.S vaccine versus placebo. In nucleotides, the CDR3 is TGTGCCAGCAGTGCGGGCCATTTGACTAGCGGGACATCCTACAATGAGCAGTTCTTC. Its protein product is CASSAGHLTSGTSYNEQFF.